The T cell receptor (beta chain) under discussion was sequenced for a study of shared clonotypes between healthy human individuals. The wider study: The plates for each donor numbered three CD4 naive, three CD4 memory, two CD8 naive and one CD8 memory. Findings and caveats of the study: Generation probability values for non-shared clonotypes were lower than those for clonotypes shared by all four donors. Naive subsets, compared against memory subsets, generally had larger estimated richness values.

An assay was performed, and its level was deep. Method: immunoSEQ multiplex PCR; TCRdb's copy keeps in-frame clones and lacks some. The sample has around 2,000,000 clones; approximately 94% are singletons. The germline gives CDR1 SNHLY, CDR2 FYNNEI. Trimming removed 11 bases from V and 7 bases from J; junction bases left unmatched: 10. The CDR3 loop spans 14 amino acids. Terminally differentiated effector memory CD45RA+ cells were left out of the naive CD8 fraction, which was CD45RO-negative and positively selected for CCR7. Regarding this clone: Its antigen is currently unknown.

The sequenced sample consisted of naive CD8+ T cells sorted from blood. This chain uses TRBV2 with TRBJ2-7; 14 bases fit TRBD2. The sequence was collected from a young man in good health. For the CDR3, the DNA is TGTGCCGGCCGACTAGCGGGAGGGCCGGGGGAGCAGTACTTC. Amino acid sequence: CAGRLAGGPGEQYF.